These 2 T cell receptor beta chains came from one sample sequenced in a study of long-term antiretroviral therapy in people with HIV. At survey level, the immunoSEQ assay was run in its v3.0 version. The repertoire was sequenced with immunoSEQ multiplex PCR; TCRdb's copy has only in-frame clones and lacks some. The sample consists of under 30,000 clones, about 95% of them appearing once. Material: unsorted PBMCs, obtained approximately 6.1 years after starting antiretroviral therapy. The source is a man in his thirties or forties with HIV.

The rearrangement links TRBV7-8 to TRBJ2-7; D possibly corresponds to TRBD2 (6 bases). V was shortened by 0 bases and J by 3 bases, with 6 bases between the two germline ends. The length of the CDR3 is 13 residues. The V gene's germline CDR1 is SGHVS and CDR2 FQNEAQ. Here the CDR3 DNA reads TGTGCCAGCAGCTTAGCGGGAGGCTACGAGCAGTACTTC. Protein sequence: CASSLAGGYEQYF.

The table lists this clone with a count of one. The V call is TRBV11-1, the J call TRBJ2-1, with no clear D. The germline V gene has CDR1 SGHAT and CDR2 FQDESV (reference sequence). The CDR3 extends over 16 amino acids. Trimming removed 5 bases from V and 0 bases from J, with 14 bases in between. CDR3: CASSKLPPSSYNEQFF. CDR3 DNA sequence: TGTGCCAGCAGCAAACTACCACCGAGCTCCTACAATGAGCAGTTCTTC.